Given below is one TCR beta chain in context. This clone was observed a few times. Its antigen target is currently unknown. The record has no base qualities; no much larger clone is one base away. TCRbeta CDR3 regions were amplified from genomic DNA by means of the immunoSEQ Assay, a bias-controlled multiplex PCR. In the original analysis: Within the assay, amplification of reference gene primers was used to estimate how many nucleated cells each sample contained. To quantify the absolute abundance of each unique TCRbeta CDR3 rearrangement, sequence reads were collapsed and filtered. Productive Simpson clonality was computed per sample as the square root of Simpson's diversity index over productive rearrangements. The table was pulled from immuneACCESS by TCRdb, which kept in-frame rearrangements only. Such tables lose some clones; where checked, under half of the loss comes from unresolved V genes, and the rest has no known cause. The V and J calls and clone size come from that table; D and trimming were worked out from the DNA. The sample records about 300,000 clones, nearly 90% of which are singletons. 9% to 9.5% of the sample lies in the top ten.

Trimming leaves V shorter by 8 bases and J shorter by 3 bases, with the junction holding 10 bases beyond the gene matches. Its CDR3 holds 15 amino acids, cysteine through phenylalanine. Only the CDR3 portion is preserved as DNA: 45 bases, with reading frame beginning at the first base. From a lookup of the germline V gene, CDR1 and CDR2 are SNHLY and FYNNEI. The sample comes from a study of blood T cell repertoires in COVID-19 (dated by TCRdb to about 2020). A note on the overall study: The collaborator samples originated in the United States, Italy and Spain and spanned the acute and convalescent phases of COVID-19. The samples were drawn from the first 160 participants of the ongoing ImmuneRACE study and from 1,254 subjects provided by 6 global collaborators. A freely available public database, intended as a resource for researchers studying the immune response to SARS-CoV-2, is where the repertoires were released. The material from the prospective study consisted of cDNA or gDNA derived from T cells, B-cell-depleted T cells, or PBMCs. HLA class I and class II types, where available, came from metadata supplied by the sample provider rather than from assay-based typing. Subjects who had been exposed to COVID-19, were actively infected with it, or had recovered from it provided the deeply sampled blood TCRbeta repertoires that made up the dataset. Sample metadata almost always included a de-identified subject ID, COVID-19 status, age in years and sex.

Points the paper makes about the study in general: The amount of clinical and demographic metadata varied by source and participant and was provided uncurated.

Whole blood was collected in K2EDTA tubes by collaborating institutions according to the institutions' own protocols. For TCRbeta analysis, collaborators shipped samples in one of three forms: frozen whole blood, isolated PBMCs, or DNA extracted from either of those sample types. The material sequenced was peripheral blood. The clonotype comes from a man in his late teens or twenties with active or convalescent COVID-19. This chain joins TRBV2 to TRBJ2-5; 9 bases in the junction line up with TRBD2. The CDR3 region has the sequence CASLSARLAEETQYF. The DNA is as follows: TGTGCCAGCTTGAGTGCGCGACTAGCGGAAGAGACCCAGTACTTC.